The 3 T cell receptor beta chains below all came from one sample that was sequenced in a study of glioma-infiltrating T cells. The iRepertoire nested amplicon-rescue multiplex PCR amplified TCR alpha and beta CDR3s from RNA. TCRdb processed the multiplex PCR reads anew with MiXCR; each CDR3 protein has one entry. The profile shows about 410,000 distinct CDR3 sequences, 41% of them singletons. The sequenced sample was glioma tissue, nonneoplastic brain tissue, or PBMCs (not recorded which). The receptor source for this set is a human donor with low-grade glioma or glioblastoma, undergoing nonglioma brain surgery, or in good health (not recorded which).

Turning to this clonotype: A much larger clone differs by one base, so this may be a read error. This chain joins TRBV20-1 and TRBJ2-3; the D call may be TRBD1 or TRBD2 (6 bases each). The V gene's germline CDR1 is DFQATT and CDR2 SNEGSKA (reference sequence). This CDR3 has 13 amino acids. CDR3 in amino acids: CSAGGTTADTKYF. The CDR3, as DNA: TGCAGCGCCGGCGGGACAACAGCAGATACGAAGTATTTT.

V gene TRBV7-2 combines with J gene TRBJ1-4, with a weak D call TRBD1 (5 bases). CDR3 length: 15 residues. Germline lookup yields CDR1 SGHTA and CDR2 FQGNSA. Trimming pared 2 bases from V and 8 bases from J, leaving 15 bases between. The CDR3: CASSLYRLRGEKLFF. In nucleotides, the CDR3 is TGTGCCAGCAGCTTATACAGACTACGGGGGGAAAAACTGTTTTTT.

Regarding this clonotype: This may be a read error: a much more frequent sequence differs by one nucleotide. The J gene is TRBJ2-3, the V gene TRBV6-5, with D uncertain. CDR1 is MNHEY, CDR2 SVGAGI, per germline. Trimming shortened V by 6 bases and J by 0 bases, and 13 bases separated the two germline ends. The CDR3 extends over 15 amino acids. CDR3 amino acids: CASSSSFLSTDTQYF. The CDR3 coding sequence is TGTGCCAGCAGCTCCTCGTTTCTTAGCACAGATACGCAGTATTTT.